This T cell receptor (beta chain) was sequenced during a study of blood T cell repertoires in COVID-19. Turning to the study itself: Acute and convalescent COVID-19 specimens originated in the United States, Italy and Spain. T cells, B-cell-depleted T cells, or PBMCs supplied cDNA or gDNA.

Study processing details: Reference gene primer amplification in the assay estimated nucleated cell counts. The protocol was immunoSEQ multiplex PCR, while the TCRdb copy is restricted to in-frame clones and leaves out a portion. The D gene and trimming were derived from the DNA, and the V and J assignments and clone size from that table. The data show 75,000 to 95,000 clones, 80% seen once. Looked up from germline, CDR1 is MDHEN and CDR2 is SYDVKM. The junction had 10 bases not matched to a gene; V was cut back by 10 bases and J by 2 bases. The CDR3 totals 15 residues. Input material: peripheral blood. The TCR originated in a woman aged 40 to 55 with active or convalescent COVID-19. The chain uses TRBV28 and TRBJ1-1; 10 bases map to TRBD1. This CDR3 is CATRPTGGGNTEAFF. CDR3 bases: TGTGCCACCCGCCCGACAGGGGGCGGTAACACTGAAGCTTTCTTT.